This TCR beta chain emerged from a study of shared clonotypes between healthy human individuals. This CDR3 region has 15 residues. V was cut by 2 bases and J by 1 base, with 10 bases left in between. Germline lookup yields CDR1 SGHRS and CDR2 YFSETQ. The method was immunoSEQ multiplex PCR; TCRdb's version includes in-frame clones alone and lacks a portion of them. The table lists some 500,000 clones, around 80% of them singletons, with roughly 12% in the top ten. V is TRBV5-1 and J is TRBJ2-4; D perhaps matches TRBD2 (5 bases). Sequenced sample: PBMCs. This sequence was found in a woman in her thirties or forties in good health. Some clones in this sample may be carry-over from other donors' samples. The CDR3 sequence: CASSLNTRAKNIQYF. The CDR3 coding sequence is TGCGCCAGCAGCTTAAACACTAGGGCCAAAAACATTCAGTACTTC.